Given below is one T cell receptor (beta chain) in context. Positively selected for CCR7, the CD45RO-negative cells used as naive CD8 cells excluded terminally differentiated effector memory CD45RA+ cells. This entry comes from a study of shared clonotypes between healthy human individuals. Original methodology: Filtering of immunoSEQ junctional sequences could not match full-length read filtering. Data came from immunoSEQ multiplex PCR; TCRdb stores just in-frame clones and leaves some out. From that table come the V and J calls and clone size; the DNA was used to work out D and trimming. In the table there are millions of clones, about 94% of which are singletons. V lost 11 bases, J lost 3 bases, and 8 bases stayed unmatched. The CDR3 is 14 residues long. In germline, CDR1 is MNHNS, CDR2 SASEGT.

The specimen sequenced was naive CD8+ T cells sorted from blood. The clonotype originates from a man younger than 35 in good health. The chain combines TRBV6-1 with TRBJ2-2, with TRBD1 matching 8 bases. The CDR3 loop reads CAGRTGHYTGELFF. CDR3 nucleotides: TGTGCCGGCCGGACAGGGCATTACACCGGGGAGCTGTTTTTT.